This TCR beta chain appears in the sequencing data of a study of T-cell reconstitution after alpha-beta-depleted transplantation in children. Germline CDR1 is DFQATT and CDR2 is SNEGSKA (reference sequence). The CDR3 consists of 13 residues. V was clipped by 5 bases and J by 0 bases, with 8 bases between them. This clonotype occurred many times. Its matching antigen is unknown. A TCRbeta library incorporating unique molecular identifiers was prepared. TCRdb redid the calling of the PCR reads with MiXCR, one entry per CDR3 protein. In the table there are 350,000 to 500,000 distinct CDR3 sequences, 43% of which are singletons. Findings and caveats of the study: At around two months after transplant, the alpha-beta T cells were reportedly derived from several hundred expanded clones that came from non-depleted graft cells.

V is TRBV20-1 and J is TRBJ2-1; D unresolved. The clonotype comes from a girl aged 2-10 years with aplastic anemia, due to receive a stem cell transplant. The source was PBMCs, collected before TCRalphabeta/CD19-depleted stem cell transplant. The CDR3 loop reads CSARRFSYNEQFF. The CDR3 DNA follows: TGCAGTGCTCGCCGATTCTCCTACAATGAGCAGTTCTTC.